The 14 T cell receptor beta chains presented below share a single source sample, sequenced in a study of T cells in localized non-small cell lung cancer. The method was immunoSEQ multiplex PCR; TCRdb's version includes in-frame clones alone and lacks a portion of them. The table shows thousands of clones, with roughly 27% occurring only once. The input for sequencing was lung tumor tissue, taken before any cancer treatment. The receptors were gathered from a woman aged 40 to 75 with stage III squamous cell lung carcinoma.

By sample share, this clone is medium-sized. The V call is TRBV6-8, the J call TRBJ2-7; no reliable D call. The V gene lost 6 bases and the J gene lost 4 bases, with 13 bases spanning the gap. CDR3 size: 13 residues. The germline CDR1 and CDR2 sequences are MNHGY and SAAAGT. CDR3 DNA: TGTGCCAGCAGCCCCGGAGCCCTGTACGAGCAGTACTTC. This translates into CASSPGALYEQYF.

This clone turned up a few times. This chain uses TRBV11-3 with TRBJ1-3; the D gene is possibly TRBD1 (5 bases). V lost 3 bases and J lost 1, with 7 bases in between. This CDR3 comprises 14 residues. The V gene's germline CDR1 is SGHNT and CDR2 YENEEA. The DNA of the CDR3 is TGTGCCAGCAGCTTGGGGGGTTCTGGAAACACCATATATTTT. This encodes CASSLGGSGNTIYF.

This clone was counted between two and nine times. This chain uses TRBV11-3 with TRBJ2-7, with 9 bases identical to TRBD1. CDR1 is SGHNT, CDR2 YENEEA, per germline. Trimming took 4 bases from V and 6 from J; bases not matched to a gene: 7. The CDR3 has 14 amino acids. The CDR3 coding sequence is TGTGCCAGCAGCTCGGGACAGGGAAGGGGCGAGCAGTACTTC. Protein product: CASSSGQGRGEQYF. Full variable domain (outside the CDR3, taken from reference TRBV11-3 and TRBJ2-7): EAGVVQSPRYKIIEKKQPVAFWCNPISGHNTLYWYLQNLGQGPELLIRYENEEAVDDSQLPKDRFSAERLKGVDSTLKIQPAELGDSAVYLCASSSGQGRGEQYFGPGTRLTVT.

The chain employs TRBV30 and TRBJ1-4; unclear D gene. V dropped 4 bases and J dropped 2 bases, with 8 bases sitting between them. The CDR3 loop spans 13 amino acids. The germline gives CDR1 GTSNPN, CDR2 SVGIG (reference sequence). The CDR3 protein is CAWTQGTNEKLFF. DNA for the CDR3: TGTGCCTGGACCCAAGGCACTAATGAAAAACTGTTTTTT.

The V gene is TRBV29-1, the J gene TRBJ2-7; D unresolved. The CDR3 is 12 residues long. The germline V gene encodes CDR1 SQVTM and CDR2 ANQGSEA. The ends were cut back, 4 bases at V and 3 bases at J, with 10 bases in the middle. The CDR3 DNA sequence: TGCAGCGTTGGTGGGCGGAACTACGAGCAGTACTTC. Its translation: CSVGGRNYEQYF.

The V and J genes are TRBV11-3 and TRBJ2-1, with 12 bases lining up with TRBD2. V shed 7 bases, J shed 1 base, and the junction held 8 bases outside the gene matches. CDR1 is SGHNT and CDR2 is YENEEA in the germline V gene. CDR3 length: 17 residues. The CDR3: CASTSMTSGGSYNEQFF. CDR3 sequence (DNA): TGTGCCAGCACCTCGATGACTAGCGGGGGATCCTACAATGAGCAGTTCTTC.

This clone is judged medium-sized (0.01 to 0.1%). The V and J genes are TRBV9 and TRBJ2-7; no clear D. Trimming removed 2 bases at V and 2 bases at J, with 11 bases between. The CDR3 runs to 14 residues. Germline CDR1 reads SGDLS; CDR2 reads YYNGEE. Here the CDR3 DNA reads TGTGCCAGCAGCGTCCGGACGGATGCCTACGAGCAGTACTTC. Its protein product is CASSVRTDAYEQYF.

There are a few counts of this clone. V usage is TRBV10-2 and J usage is TRBJ1-2; D is perhaps TRBD1 (6 bases). Germline V gene lookup returns CDR1 WSHSY and CDR2 SAAADI. V lost 3 bases, J lost 4 bases, and 18 bases lay in between. CDR3 length: 16 residues. CDR3 loop: CASSDRGGAVFYGYTF. CDR3 nucleotide sequence: TGCGCCAGCAGTGATAGGGGGGGCGCGGTTTTCTATGGCTACACCTTC.

This clone was seen more than once but under ten times. V gene TRBV28 combines with J gene TRBJ1-1; D gene unclear. The V gene's germline CDR1 is MDHEN and CDR2 SYDVKM. The CDR3 contains 19 residues. V lost 5 bases, J lost 0 bases, and 25 bases lay in between. This chain's CDR3 is CASSPPPGFGSRVNTEAFF. CDR3 DNA sequence: TGTGCCAGCAGTCCCCCGCCGGGGTTTGGAAGTCGGGTGAACACTGAAGCTTTCTTT.

The CDR3 region is CASSSGQAGNTIYF. The CDR3 DNA reads TGTGCCAGCAGCTCCGGGCAGGCTGGAAACACCATATATTTT. The V gene is TRBV11-3, the J gene TRBJ1-3; no clear D. CDR3 size: 14 residues. Per germline, CDR1 SGHNT and CDR2 YENEEA. Trimming took 4 bases from V and 2 from J, leaving 9 bases between them.

The sample holds one count of this clone. This rearrangement joins TRBV5-1 to TRBJ1-2; D is perhaps TRBD1 (5 bases). The V end was cut by 0 bases, the J end by 5 bases, with 20 bases between. The CDR3 loop spans 17 amino acids. The V gene's germline CDR1 is SGHRS and CDR2 YFSETQ. CDR3 residues: CASSLVGTSPERYGYTF. In nucleotides, the CDR3 is TGCGCCAGCAGCTTGGTGGGGACCTCCCCAGAGCGATATGGCTACACCTTC. Filled out from reference TRBV5-1 and TRBJ1-2, the complete variable domain reads KAGVTQTPRYLIKTRGQQVTLSCSPISGHRSVSWYQQTPGQGLQFLFEYFSETQRNKGNFPGRFSGRQFSNSRSEMNVSTLELGDSALYLCASSLVGTSPERYGYTFGSGTRLTVV.

The chain has TRBV29-1 and TRBJ2-1; D may be TRBD1 (6 bases). The CDR3 is 14 amino acids. V was trimmed by 3 bases and J by 5 bases, leaving 14 bases between them. Germline loops: CDR1 SQVTM, CDR2 ANQGSEA. The CDR3 bases are TGCAGCGTTGAGGGGGCCCCTGTACACAATGAGCAGTTCTTC. Its protein is CSVEGAPVHNEQFF.

The chain uses TRBV19 and TRBJ2-2; TRBD1 aligns across 8 bases. The CDR3 is 16 residues long. The V gene end was trimmed by 6 bases and the J gene end by 6 bases; junction bases not matched to a gene: 12. Per the germline V gene, CDR1 is LNHDA and CDR2 is SQIVND (reference sequence). CDR3 in DNA: TGTGCCAGTAGCTCCGGGCAAGGGACAGGTTCCGGGGAGCTGTTTTTT. Protein product: CASSSGQGTGSGELFF.

This sequence joins TRBV19 and TRBJ1-2; TRBD1 is a possible D gene (5 bases). Trimming left V 6 bases short and J 3 bases short, with 11 bases between. Germline CDR1 reads LNHDA; CDR2 reads SQIVND (reference sequence). This CDR3 is 13 amino acids long. The CDR3 sequence is CASSREGYYGYTF. The CDR3 nucleotides are TGTGCCAGTAGCCGGGAGGGGTACTATGGCTACACCTTC.